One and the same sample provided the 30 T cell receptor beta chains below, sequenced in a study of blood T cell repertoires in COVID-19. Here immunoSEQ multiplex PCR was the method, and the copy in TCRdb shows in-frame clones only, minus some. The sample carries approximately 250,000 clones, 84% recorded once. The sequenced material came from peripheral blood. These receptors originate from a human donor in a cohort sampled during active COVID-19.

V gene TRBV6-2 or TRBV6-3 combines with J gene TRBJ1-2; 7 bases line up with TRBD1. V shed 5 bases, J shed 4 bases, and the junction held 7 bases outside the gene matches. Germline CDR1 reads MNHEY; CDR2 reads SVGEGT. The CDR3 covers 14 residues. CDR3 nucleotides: TGTGCCAGCAGTATGGGACAGCGATCCTATGGCTACACCTTC. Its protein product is CASSMGQRSYGYTF.

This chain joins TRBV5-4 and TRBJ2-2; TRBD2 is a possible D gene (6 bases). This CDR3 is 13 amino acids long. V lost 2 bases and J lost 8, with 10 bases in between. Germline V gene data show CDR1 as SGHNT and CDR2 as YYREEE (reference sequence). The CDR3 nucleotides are TGTGCCAGCAGCTTACGGGGGTCTGGGGAGCTGTTTTTT. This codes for CASSLRGSGELFF.

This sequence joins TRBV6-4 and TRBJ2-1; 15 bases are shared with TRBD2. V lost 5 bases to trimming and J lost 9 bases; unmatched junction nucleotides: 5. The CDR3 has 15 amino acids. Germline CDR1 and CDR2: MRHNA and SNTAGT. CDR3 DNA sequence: TGTGCCAGCAGTTCCGGGACTAGCGGGGGGCTTGAGCAGTTCTTC. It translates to CASSSGTSGGLEQFF.

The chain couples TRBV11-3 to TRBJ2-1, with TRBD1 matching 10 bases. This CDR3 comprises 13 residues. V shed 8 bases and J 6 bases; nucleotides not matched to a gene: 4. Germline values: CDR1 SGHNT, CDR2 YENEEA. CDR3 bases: TGTGCCAGCCGACAGGGGGCTACCAATGAGCAGTTCTTC. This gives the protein CASRQGATNEQFF.

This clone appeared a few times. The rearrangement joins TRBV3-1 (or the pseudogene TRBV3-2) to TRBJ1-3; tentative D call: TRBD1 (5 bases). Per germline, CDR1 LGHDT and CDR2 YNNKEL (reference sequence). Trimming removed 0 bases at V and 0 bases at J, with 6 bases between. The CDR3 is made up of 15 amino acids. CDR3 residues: CASSQDGGSGNTIYF. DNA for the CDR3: TGTGCCAGCAGCCAAGACGGGGGCTCTGGAAACACCATATATTTT.

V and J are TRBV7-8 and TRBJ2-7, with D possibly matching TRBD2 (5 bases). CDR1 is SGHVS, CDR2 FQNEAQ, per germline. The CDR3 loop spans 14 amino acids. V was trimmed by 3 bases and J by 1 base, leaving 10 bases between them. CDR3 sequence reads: CASSFSSRSYEQYF. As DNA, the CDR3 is TGTGCCAGCAGCTTTTCTAGCAGGTCCTACGAGCAGTACTTC.

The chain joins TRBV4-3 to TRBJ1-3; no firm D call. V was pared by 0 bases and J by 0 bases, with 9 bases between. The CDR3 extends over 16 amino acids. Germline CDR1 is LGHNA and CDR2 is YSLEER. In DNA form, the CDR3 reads TGCGCCAGCAGCCAAGAATTCATGAGCTCTGGAAACACCATATATTTT. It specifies CASSQEFMSSGNTIYF.

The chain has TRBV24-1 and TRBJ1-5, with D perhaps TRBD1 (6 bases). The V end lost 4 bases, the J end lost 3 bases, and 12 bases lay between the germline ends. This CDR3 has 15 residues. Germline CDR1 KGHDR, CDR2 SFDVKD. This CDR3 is CATSDPTGINQPQHF. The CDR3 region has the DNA TGTGCCACCAGTGACCCTACAGGGATCAATCAGCCCCAGCATTTT.

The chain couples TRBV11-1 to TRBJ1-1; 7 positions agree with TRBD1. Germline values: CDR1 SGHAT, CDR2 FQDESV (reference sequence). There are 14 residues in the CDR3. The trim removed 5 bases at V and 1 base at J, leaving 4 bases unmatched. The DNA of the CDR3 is TGTGCCAGCAGCGCCGGGACAGCGAACACTGAAGCTTTCTTT. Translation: CASSAGTANTEAFF.

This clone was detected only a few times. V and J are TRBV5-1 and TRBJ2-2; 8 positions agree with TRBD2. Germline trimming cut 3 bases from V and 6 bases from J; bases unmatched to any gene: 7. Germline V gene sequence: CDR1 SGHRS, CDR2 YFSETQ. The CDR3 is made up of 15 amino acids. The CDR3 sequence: CASSSGLVWPGELFF. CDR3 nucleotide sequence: TGCGCCAGCAGCTCGGGACTAGTCTGGCCCGGGGAGCTGTTTTTT. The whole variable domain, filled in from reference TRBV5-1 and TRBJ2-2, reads KAGVTQTPRYLIKTRGQQVTLSCSPISGHRSVSWYQQTPGQGLQFLFEYFSETQRNKGNFPGRFSGRQFSNSRSEMNVSTLELGDSALYLCASSSGLVWPGELFFGEGSRLTVL.

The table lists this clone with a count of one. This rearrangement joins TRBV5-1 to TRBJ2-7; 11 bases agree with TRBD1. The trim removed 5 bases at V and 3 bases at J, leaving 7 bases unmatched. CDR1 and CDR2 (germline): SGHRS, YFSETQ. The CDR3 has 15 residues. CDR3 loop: CASSSRTGGGYEQYF. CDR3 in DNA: TGCGCCAGCAGTTCCCGGACAGGGGGCGGCTACGAGCAGTACTTC.

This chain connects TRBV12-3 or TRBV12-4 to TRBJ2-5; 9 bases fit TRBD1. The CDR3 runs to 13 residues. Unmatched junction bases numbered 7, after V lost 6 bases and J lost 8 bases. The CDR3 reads CASSFGQGSTQYF. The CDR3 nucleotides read TGTGCCAGCAGCTTTGGACAGGGGTCTACCCAGTACTTC.

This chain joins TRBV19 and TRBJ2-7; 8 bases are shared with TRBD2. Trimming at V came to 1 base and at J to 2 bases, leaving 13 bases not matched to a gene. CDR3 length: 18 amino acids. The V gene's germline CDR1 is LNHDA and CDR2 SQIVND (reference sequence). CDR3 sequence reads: CASSIVSVTSGITYEQYF. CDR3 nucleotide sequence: TGTGCCAGTAGTATAGTCTCAGTAACTAGCGGAATAACCTACGAGCAGTACTTC.

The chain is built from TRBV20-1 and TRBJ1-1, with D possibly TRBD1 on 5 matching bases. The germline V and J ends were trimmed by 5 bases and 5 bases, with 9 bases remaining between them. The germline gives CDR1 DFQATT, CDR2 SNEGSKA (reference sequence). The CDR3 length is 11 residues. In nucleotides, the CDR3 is TGCAGTGCTCCGACAGAGACTGAAGCTTTCTTT. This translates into CSAPTETEAFF.

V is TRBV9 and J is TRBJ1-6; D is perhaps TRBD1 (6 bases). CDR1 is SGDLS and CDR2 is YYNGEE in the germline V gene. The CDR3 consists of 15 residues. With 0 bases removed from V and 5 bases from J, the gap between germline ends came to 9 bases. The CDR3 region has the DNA TGTGCCAGCAGCGTAGGGGGACAACATAATTCACCCCTCCACTTT. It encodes CASSVGGQHNSPLHF.

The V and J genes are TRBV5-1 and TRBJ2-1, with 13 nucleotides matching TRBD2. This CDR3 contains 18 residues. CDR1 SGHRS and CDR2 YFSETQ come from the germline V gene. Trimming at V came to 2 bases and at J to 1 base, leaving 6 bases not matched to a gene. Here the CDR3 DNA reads TGCGCCAGCAGCTTTCTAGTGACTAGCGGGGGGTCCTACAATGAGCAGTTCTTC. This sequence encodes CASSFLVTSGGSYNEQFF.

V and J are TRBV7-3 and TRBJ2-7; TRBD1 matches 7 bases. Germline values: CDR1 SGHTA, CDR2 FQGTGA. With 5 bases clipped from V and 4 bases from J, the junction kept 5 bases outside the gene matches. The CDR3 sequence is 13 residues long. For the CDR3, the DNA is TGTGCCAGCAGCCCGGGGACAGATTACGAGCAGTACTTC. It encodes CASSPGTDYEQYF.

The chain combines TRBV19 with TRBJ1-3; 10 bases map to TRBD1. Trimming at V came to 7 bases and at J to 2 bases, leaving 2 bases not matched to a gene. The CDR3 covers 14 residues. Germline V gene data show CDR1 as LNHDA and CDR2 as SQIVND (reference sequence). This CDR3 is CASTGTGAGNTIYF. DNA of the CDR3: TGTGCCAGTACCGGGACAGGGGCTGGAAACACCATATATTTT.

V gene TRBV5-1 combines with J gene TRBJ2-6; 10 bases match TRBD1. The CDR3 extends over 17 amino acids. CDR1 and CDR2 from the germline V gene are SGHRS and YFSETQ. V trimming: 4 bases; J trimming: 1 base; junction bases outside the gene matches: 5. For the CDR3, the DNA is TGCGCCAGCAGCCACCGGGACAGGGGTTCTGGGGCCAACGTCCTGACTTTC. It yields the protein CASSHRDRGSGANVLTF.

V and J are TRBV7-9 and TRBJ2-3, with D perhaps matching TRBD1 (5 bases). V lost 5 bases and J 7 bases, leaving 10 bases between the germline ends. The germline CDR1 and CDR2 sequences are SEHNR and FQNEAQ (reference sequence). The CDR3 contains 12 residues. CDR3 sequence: CASSSRDNTQYF. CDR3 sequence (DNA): TGTGCCAGCAGCAGCAGGGATAATACGCAGTATTTT.

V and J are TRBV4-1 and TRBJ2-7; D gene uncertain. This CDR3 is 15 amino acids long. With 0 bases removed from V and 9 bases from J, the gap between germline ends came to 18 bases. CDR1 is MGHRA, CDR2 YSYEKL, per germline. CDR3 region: CASSQDLDLFGGQYF. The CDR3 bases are TGCGCCAGCAGCCAAGACCTCGACTTGTTCGGCGGGCAGTACTTC.

The CDR3 region is CASSLSQGAANSPLHF. Here the CDR3 DNA reads TGTGCCAGCAGTTTATCGCAGGGGGCGGCTAATTCACCCCTCCACTTT. The V and J genes are TRBV28 and TRBJ1-6, with 8 bases aligning to TRBD1. CDR3 length: 16 amino acids. With 1 base clipped from V and 6 bases from J, the junction kept 5 bases outside the gene matches. The germline V gene encodes CDR1 MDHEN and CDR2 SYDVKM.

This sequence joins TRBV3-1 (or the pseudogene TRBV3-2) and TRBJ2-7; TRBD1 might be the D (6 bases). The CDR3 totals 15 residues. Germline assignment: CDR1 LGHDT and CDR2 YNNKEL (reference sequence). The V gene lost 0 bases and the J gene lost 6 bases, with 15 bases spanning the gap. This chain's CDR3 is CASSQDGRGVGEQYF. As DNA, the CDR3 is TGTGCCAGCAGCCAAGACGGCAGGGGAGTTGGCGAGCAGTACTTC.

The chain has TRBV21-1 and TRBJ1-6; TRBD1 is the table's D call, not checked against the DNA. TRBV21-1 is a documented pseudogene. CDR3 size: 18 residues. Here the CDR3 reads CASSRDRGFLSYNSPLHF. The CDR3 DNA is TGTGCCAGCTCGAGGGACAGGGGGTTTTTATCCTATAATTCACCCCTCCACTTT.

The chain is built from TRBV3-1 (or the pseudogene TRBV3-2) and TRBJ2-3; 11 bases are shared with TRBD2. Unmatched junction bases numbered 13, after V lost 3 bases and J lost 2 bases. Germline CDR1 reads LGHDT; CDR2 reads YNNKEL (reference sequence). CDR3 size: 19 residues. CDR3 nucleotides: TGTGCCAGCAGCCATCAGGTCTTAGCGGGAGGGCCTTTCACAGATACGCAGTATTTT. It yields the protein CASSHQVLAGGPFTDTQYF.

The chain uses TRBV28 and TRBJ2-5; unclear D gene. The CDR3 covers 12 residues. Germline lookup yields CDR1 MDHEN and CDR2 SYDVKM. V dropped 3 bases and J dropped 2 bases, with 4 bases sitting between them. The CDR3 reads CASSFLQETQYF. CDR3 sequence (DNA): TGTGCCAGCAGTTTCCTTCAAGAGACCCAGTACTTC.

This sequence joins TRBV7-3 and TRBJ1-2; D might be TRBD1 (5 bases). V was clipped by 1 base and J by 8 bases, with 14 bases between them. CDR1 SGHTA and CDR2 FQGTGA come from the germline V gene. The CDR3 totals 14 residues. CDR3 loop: CASSLRRGGEGYTF. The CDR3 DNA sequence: TGTGCCAGCAGCTTAAGGAGGGGTGGCGAGGGCTACACCTTC. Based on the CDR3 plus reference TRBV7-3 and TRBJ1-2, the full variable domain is GAGVSQTPSNKVTEKGKYVELRCDPISGHTALYWYRQSLGQGPEFLIYFQGTGAADDSGLPNDRFFAVRPEGSVSTLKIQRTERGDSAVYLCASSLRRGGEGYTFGSGTRLTVV.

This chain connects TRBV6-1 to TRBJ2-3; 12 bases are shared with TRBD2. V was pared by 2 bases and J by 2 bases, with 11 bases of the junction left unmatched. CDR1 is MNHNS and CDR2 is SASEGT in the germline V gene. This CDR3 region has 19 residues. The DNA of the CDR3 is TGTGCCAGCAGTGAATATGTGACTAGCGGGAGACCCCTCACAGATACGCAGTATTTT. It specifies CASSEYVTSGRPLTDTQYF.

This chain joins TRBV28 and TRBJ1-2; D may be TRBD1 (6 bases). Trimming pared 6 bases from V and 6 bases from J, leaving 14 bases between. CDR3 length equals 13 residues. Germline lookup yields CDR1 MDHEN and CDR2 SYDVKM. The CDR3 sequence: CASSPWTVNGYTF. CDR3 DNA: TGTGCCAGCAGCCCCTGGACAGTCAATGGCTACACCTTC.

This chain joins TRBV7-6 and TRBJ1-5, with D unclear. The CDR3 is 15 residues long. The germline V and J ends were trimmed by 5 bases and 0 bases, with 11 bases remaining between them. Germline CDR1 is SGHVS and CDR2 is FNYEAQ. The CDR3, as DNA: TGTGCCAGCAGCCCGCTGGCTAGTAGCAATCAGCCCCAGCATTTT. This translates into CASSPLASSNQPQHF. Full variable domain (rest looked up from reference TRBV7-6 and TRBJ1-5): GAGVSQSPRYKVTKRGQDVALRCDPISGHVSLYWYRQALGQGPEFLTYFNYEAQQDKSGLPNDRFSAERPEGSISTLTIQRTEQRDSAMYRCASSPLASSNQPQHFGDGTRLSIL.